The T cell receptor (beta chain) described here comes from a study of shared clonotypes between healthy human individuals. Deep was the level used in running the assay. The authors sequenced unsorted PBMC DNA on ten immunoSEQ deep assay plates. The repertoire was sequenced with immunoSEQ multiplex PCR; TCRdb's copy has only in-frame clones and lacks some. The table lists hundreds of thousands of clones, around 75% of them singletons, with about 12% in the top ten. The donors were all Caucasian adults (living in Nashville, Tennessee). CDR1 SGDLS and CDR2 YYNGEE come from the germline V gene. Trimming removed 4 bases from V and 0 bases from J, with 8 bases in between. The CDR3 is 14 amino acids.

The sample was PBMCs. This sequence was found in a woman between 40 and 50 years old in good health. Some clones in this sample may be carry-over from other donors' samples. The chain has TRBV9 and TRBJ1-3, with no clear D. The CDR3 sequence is CASSPQRSGNTIYF. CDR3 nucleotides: TGTGCCAGCAGCCCCCAACGCTCTGGAAACACCATATATTTT.